This TCR beta chain was sequenced during a study of blood T cell repertoires in COVID-19. Notes on this clone: Other DNA sequences in the sample encode the same CDR3.

The CDR3 length is 13 residues. V dropped 3 bases and J dropped 2 bases, with 7 bases sitting between them. Per the germline V gene, CDR1 is KGHSH and CDR2 is LQKENI. Method: immunoSEQ multiplex PCR; TCRdb's copy keeps in-frame clones and lacks some. The sample includes some 300,000 clones, around 90% of them seen just once. The chain carries TRBV18 and TRBJ2-5; TRBD2 might be the D (6 bases). Sample: peripheral blood. The TCR comes from a woman between 50 and 59 years old with COVID-19, enrolled during active disease. CDR3 region: CASSPGRQETQYF. The CDR3 nucleotides read TGTGCCAGCTCACCGGGGAGGCAAGAGACCCAGTACTTC.